The 26 T cell receptor beta chains below come from one sample, sequenced in a study of immune evolution from preneoplasia to lung adenocarcinoma. Some clones are missing from TCRdb's copy, which holds only in-frame ones; the method was immunoSEQ multiplex PCR. The sample consists of around 8,200 clones, 75% to 80% of them appearing once. Sequenced sample: FFPE adjacent normal lung tissue. Receptors originate from a person aged 55 to 79 with lung adenocarcinoma.

CDR3 residues: CASSLQPGTVNGYTF. The CDR3 DNA is TGTGCCAGCAGCCTCCAGCCCGGGACAGTAAATGGCTACACCTTC. This sequence joins TRBV7-3 and TRBJ1-2; 7 bases are a match to TRBD1. This CDR3 is 15 amino acids long. Germline V gene sequence: CDR1 SGHTA, CDR2 FQGTGA. The ends lost 5 bases at V and 6 bases at J; junction bases unmatched: 12. Together with reference TRBV7-3 and TRBJ1-2, the CDR3 gives the full variable domain: GAGVSQTPSNKVTEKGKYVELRCDPISGHTALYWYRQSLGQGPEFLIYFQGTGAADDSGLPNDRFFAVRPEGSVSTLKIQRTERGDSAVYLCASSLQPGTVNGYTFGSGTRLTVV.

The chain links TRBV4-1 to TRBJ2-1; D unresolved. V lost 0 bases and J 0 bases, leaving 9 bases between the germline ends. The CDR3 runs to 16 residues. Germline lookup yields CDR1 MGHRA and CDR2 YSYEKL. The CDR3 protein is CASSQDYSRSYNEQFF. The CDR3 nucleotides read TGCGCCAGCAGCCAAGATTACTCCCGCTCCTACAATGAGCAGTTCTTC.

This clone was seen once. This chain connects TRBV30 to TRBJ1-5; D is undetermined. The length of the CDR3 is 14 residues. In germline, CDR1 is GTSNPN, CDR2 SVGIG (reference sequence). With 4 bases removed from V and 6 bases from J, the gap between germline ends came to 16 bases. The CDR3 loop reads CAWNFPGGRQPQHF. The CDR3 region has the DNA TGTGCCTGGAACTTTCCAGGTGGTCGTCAGCCCCAGCATTTT.

The V and J genes are TRBV5-1 and TRBJ1-3; 7 nucleotides match TRBD1. This CDR3 has 16 amino acids. Germline-derived CDR1 and CDR2 are SGHRS and YFSETQ. V lost 0 bases, J lost 4 bases, and 7 bases stayed unmatched. For the CDR3, the DNA is TGCGCCAGCAGCTTGGATGGCCAGGGGGAGGGAAACACCATATATTTT. Translation gives CASSLDGQGEGNTIYF. The full variable domain, in which reference TRBV5-1 and TRBJ1-3 provide the parts outside the CDR3, is KAGVTQTPRYLIKTRGQQVTLSCSPISGHRSVSWYQQTPGQGLQFLFEYFSETQRNKGNFPGRFSGRQFSNSRSEMNVSTLELGDSALYLCASSLDGQGEGNTIYFGEGSWLTVV.

The genes are TRBV6-4 and TRBJ2-2; D might be TRBD1 (5 bases). Per the germline V gene, CDR1 is MRHNA and CDR2 is SNTAGT. The CDR3 length is 15 residues. Trimming shortened V by 0 bases and J by 6 bases, and 11 bases separated the two germline ends. The CDR3 is CASSDSKGEAGELFF. The DNA for the CDR3 is TGTGCCAGCAGTGACTCGAAAGGGGAAGCCGGGGAGCTGTTTTTT.

This chain uses TRBV19 with TRBJ2-6; TRBD1 matches 7 bases. Germline V gives CDR1 LNHDA, CDR2 SQIVND (reference sequence). V trimming: 10 bases; J trimming: 3 bases; junction bases outside the gene matches: 3. CDR3 length: 13 residues. CDR3 DNA sequence: TGTGCCACCACAGGGGATGGGGCCAACGTCCTGACTTTC. Its translation is CATTGDGANVLTF.

The chain joins TRBV7-2 to TRBJ1-2, with D perhaps matching TRBD1 (5 bases). With 4 bases removed from V and 4 bases from J, the gap between germline ends came to 10 bases. Germline V lookup: CDR1 SGHTA, CDR2 FQGNSA. The CDR3 is made up of 13 amino acids. The DNA for the CDR3 is TGTGCCAGCAGCTCGGACACGAGCTATGGCTACACCTTC. Translation gives CASSSDTSYGYTF.

This clone was counted only a few times. The chain recombines TRBV19 with TRBJ2-1; D is possibly TRBD2 (6 bases). The CDR3 totals 11 residues. The V and J ends lost 7 bases and 9 bases respectively, with 10 bases between them. Germline values: CDR1 LNHDA, CDR2 SQIVND (reference sequence). CDR3 DNA: TGTGCCAGTAAGGAGGGGAGTGAGCAGTTCTTC. It specifies CASKEGSEQFF.

This sequence joins TRBV4-2 and TRBJ2-4, with TRBD2 matching 8 bases. V trimming: 4 bases; J trimming: 7 bases; junction bases outside the gene matches: 6. The CDR3 contains 14 residues. Looked up from germline, CDR1 is LGHNA and CDR2 is YNFKEQ. The CDR3 sequence: CASSPSGRANIQYF. The DNA for the CDR3 is TGTGCCAGCAGCCCGTCCGGGAGGGCCAACATTCAGTACTTC.

The genes are TRBV19 and TRBJ1-2, with D possibly being TRBD1 (6 bases). The CDR3 has 11 amino acids. Trimming took off 4 bases at V and 10 bases at J, with 10 bases between the two ends. Germline V gene sequence: CDR1 LNHDA, CDR2 SQIVND (reference sequence). DNA for the CDR3: TGTGCCAGTAGTAAGGGGGTTGACTACACCTTC. This codes for CASSKGVDYTF.

The genes are TRBV14 and TRBJ1-4, with D tentatively TRBD1 (5 bases). CDR1 SGHDN and CDR2 FVKESK come from the germline V gene. Trimming removed 3 bases at V and 1 base at J, with 12 bases between. The CDR3 totals 16 residues. CDR3 protein: CASSHFQGGTNEKLFF. The CDR3 DNA is TGTGCCAGCAGCCACTTCCAGGGAGGAACTAATGAAAAACTGTTTTTT. Full variable domain (remainder filled in from reference TRBV14 and TRBJ1-4): EAGVTQFPSHSVIEKGQTVTLRCDPISGHDNLYWYRRVMGKEIKFLLHFVKESKQDESGMPNNRFLAERTGGTYSTLKVQPAELEDSGVYFCASSHFQGGTNEKLFFGSGTQLSVL.

This clone was picked up one time. V usage is TRBV6-1 and J usage is TRBJ1-5; D call uncertain. CDR3 size: 15 residues. Germline V gives CDR1 MNHNS, CDR2 SASEGT. V lost 6 bases to trimming and J lost 2 bases, with 14 bases between them. Here the CDR3 DNA reads TGTGCCAGCAGCACCCGAGATCTTGGCAATCAGCCCCAGCATTTT. This codes for CASSTRDLGNQPQHF.

This clone was detected a few times. The rearrangement joins TRBV6-6 to TRBJ2-1; D is uncertain. V lost 11 bases to trimming and J lost 0 bases, with 8 bases between them. CDR3 size: 12 residues. In germline, CDR1 is MNHNY, CDR2 SVGAGI (reference sequence). As DNA, the CDR3 is TGTGCCGCATTAGGCTCCTACAATGAGCAGTTCTTC. Protein product: CAALGSYNEQFF.

The V call is TRBV4-3, the J call TRBJ1-1; 7 nucleotides align to TRBD1. From germline, CDR1 is LGHNA and CDR2 YSLEER. Trimming took 1 base from V and 3 from J; bases not matched to a gene: 11. This CDR3 spans 17 amino acids. The CDR3: CASSQAQRGGWDTEAFF. CDR3 coding DNA: TGCGCCAGCAGCCAAGCCCAGAGAGGGGGCTGGGACACTGAAGCTTTCTTT.

The table lists this clone with a few counts. V and J are TRBV7-8 and TRBJ1-4, with D maybe TRBD1 (6 bases). With 5 bases removed from V and 8 bases from J, the gap between germline ends came to 15 bases. Germline values: CDR1 SGHVS, CDR2 FQNEAQ. This CDR3 spans 14 amino acids. This CDR3 is CASSRTSQGEKLFF. Here the CDR3 DNA reads TGTGCCAGCAGCCGGACCTCCCAGGGGGAAAAACTGTTTTTT.

This clone has just one count. The chain combines TRBV15 with TRBJ1-3; D gene uncertain. This CDR3 comprises 16 residues. V was trimmed by 1 base and J by 0 bases, leaving 10 bases between them. CDR1 is LNHNV and CDR2 is YYDKDF in the germline V gene (reference sequence). CDR3 loop: CATSRGAGTSGNTIYF. CDR3 nucleotide sequence: TGTGCCACCAGCAGAGGGGCAGGAACCTCTGGAAACACCATATATTTT. Full variable domain (missing parts from reference TRBV15 and TRBJ1-3): DAMVIQNPRYQVTQFGKPVTLSCSQTLNHNVMYWYQQKSSQAPKLLFHYYDKDFNNEADTPDNFQSRRPNTSFCFLDIRSPGLGDTAMYLCATSRGAGTSGNTIYFGEGSWLTVV.

By share of the sample, this clone is medium-sized. The V and J genes are TRBV4-1 and TRBJ2-5, with 7 bases aligning to TRBD1. V trimming: 5 bases; J trimming: 5 bases; junction bases outside the gene matches: 11. The CDR3 extends over 15 amino acids. CDR1 MGHRA and CDR2 YSYEKL come from the germline V gene. The CDR3 loop is CASSDRDRGSETQYF. For the CDR3, the DNA is TGCGCCAGCAGCGACCGGGACAGAGGGTCTGAGACCCAGTACTTC.

This chain links TRBV6-1 with TRBJ1-6; D remains unclear. The V and J ends lost 1 base and 6 bases respectively, with 1 base between them. This CDR3 has 12 amino acids. Germline V gives CDR1 MNHNS, CDR2 SASEGT. The CDR3 DNA sequence: TGTGCCAGCAGTGAAGGTAATTCACCCCTCCACTTT. This gives the protein CASSEGNSPLHF.

The genes are TRBV29-1 and TRBJ1-1, with D possibly being TRBD1 (5 bases). Per the germline V gene, CDR1 is SQVTM and CDR2 is ANQGSEA. The CDR3 contains 13 residues. DNA for the CDR3: TGCACCGCAAGGGGTCTTTTGAACACTGAAGCTTTCTTT. Protein: CTARGLLNTEAFF.

This chain connects TRBV6-5 to TRBJ1-2, with D hard to call. V was shortened by 3 bases and J by 2 bases, with 13 bases between the two germline ends. Per the germline V gene, CDR1 is MNHEY and CDR2 is SVGAGI. This CDR3 has 15 amino acids. CDR3 coding DNA: TGTGCCAGCAGTTATAGGGTTCGGAGCAACTATGGCTACACCTTC. It encodes CASSYRVRSNYGYTF.

The CDR3 reads CASSQANPQGYTF. Here the CDR3 DNA reads TGTGCCAGCAGCCAAGCGAATCCACAGGGCTACACCTTC. The V call is TRBV14, the J call TRBJ1-2; D is undetermined. Germline V CDR1 and CDR2: SGHDN, FVKESK. Between the trimmed V and J ends, which lost 1 base and 8 bases, there was a span of 11 bases. This CDR3 region has 13 residues. Full variable domain (missing parts from reference TRBV14 and TRBJ1-2): EAGVTQFPSHSVIEKGQTVTLRCDPISGHDNLYWYRRVMGKEIKFLLHFVKESKQDESGMPNNRFLAERTGGTYSTLKVQPAELEDSGVYFCASSQANPQGYTFGSGTRLTVV.

This chain joins TRBV11-1 and TRBJ1-1; the D is unclear. The CDR3 runs to 13 residues. Looked up from germline, CDR1 is SGHAT and CDR2 is FQDESV (reference sequence). The V end was cut by 3 bases, the J end by 2 bases, with 7 bases between. The CDR3 DNA is TGTGCCAGCAGCTTCGGACTTAACACTGAAGCTTTCTTT. Translation gives CASSFGLNTEAFF.

V is TRBV5-1 and J is TRBJ2-3; 7 bases line up with TRBD2. The J segment lost 4 bases and the V segment lost 4 bases, leaving 12 bases of the junction unmatched. Germline V CDR1 and CDR2: SGHRS, YFSETQ. This CDR3 is built from 16 residues. The CDR3 DNA reads as TGCGCCAGCAGCCCCAGGGAGGGCTCGTACGCAGATACGCAGTATTTT. Protein product: CASSPREGSYADTQYF.

The CDR3 here is CASSLLPTGTGYGYTF. As DNA, the CDR3 is TGCGCCAGCAGCCTCCTTCCAACCGGGACAGGCTATGGCTACACCTTC. This rearrangement joins TRBV4-1 to TRBJ1-2, with 8 bases lining up with TRBD1. CDR1 and CDR2 from the germline V gene are MGHRA and YSYEKL. V lost 4 bases and J lost 4; bases outside the gene matches: 11. The CDR3 loop spans 16 amino acids.

V and J are TRBV9 and TRBJ2-3; D unclear. Germline V gene sequence: CDR1 SGDLS, CDR2 YYNGEE. V lost 3 bases, J lost 4 bases, and 3 bases lay in between. The length of the CDR3 is 11 residues. CDR3 coding DNA: TGTGCCAGCAGCGCCCCAGATACGCAGTATTTT. It is translated as CASSAPDTQYF.

As for this clone: Other DNA variants within this sample encode the same CDR3. This sequence joins TRBV28 and TRBJ2-3, with D possibly TRBD2 on 5 matching bases. CDR3 length: 14 amino acids. Germline V gene lookup returns CDR1 MDHEN and CDR2 SYDVKM. Trimming cost V 3 bases and J 1 base, with 8 bases left between them. CDR3: CASSFLAGTDTQYF. The DNA for the CDR3 is TGTGCCAGCAGTTTCCTAGCAGGCACAGATACGCAGTATTTT.